The subject of this entry is one T cell receptor beta chain. This sample is part of a study of blood T cell repertoires in COVID-19. Here immunoSEQ multiplex PCR was the method, and the copy in TCRdb shows in-frame clones only, minus some. The data show about 170,000 clones, with around 80% seen just once and about a fifth held by the top ten. Unmatched junction bases numbered 7, after V lost 4 bases and J lost 1 base. The germline CDR1 and CDR2 sequences are LNHDA and SQIVND (reference sequence). The CDR3 is 18 amino acids. The sample comprised peripheral blood. The J gene is TRBJ2-1, the V gene TRBV19; 13 positions agree with TRBD2. This receptor was identified in a woman of 80 years or more with acute or convalescent COVID-19. CDR3 amino acids: CASSKGLAGFVSYNEQFF. In DNA form, the CDR3 reads TGTGCCAGTAGTAAGGGACTAGCGGGATTCGTATCCTACAATGAGCAGTTCTTC. Using reference TRBV19 and TRBJ2-1 for the parts outside the CDR3, the full variable domain is DGGITQSPKYLFRKEGQNVTLSCEQNLNHDAMYWYRQDPGQGLRLIYYSQIVNDFQKGDIAEGYSVSREKKESFPLTVTSAQKNPTAFYLCASSKGLAGFVSYNEQFFGPGTRLTVL.